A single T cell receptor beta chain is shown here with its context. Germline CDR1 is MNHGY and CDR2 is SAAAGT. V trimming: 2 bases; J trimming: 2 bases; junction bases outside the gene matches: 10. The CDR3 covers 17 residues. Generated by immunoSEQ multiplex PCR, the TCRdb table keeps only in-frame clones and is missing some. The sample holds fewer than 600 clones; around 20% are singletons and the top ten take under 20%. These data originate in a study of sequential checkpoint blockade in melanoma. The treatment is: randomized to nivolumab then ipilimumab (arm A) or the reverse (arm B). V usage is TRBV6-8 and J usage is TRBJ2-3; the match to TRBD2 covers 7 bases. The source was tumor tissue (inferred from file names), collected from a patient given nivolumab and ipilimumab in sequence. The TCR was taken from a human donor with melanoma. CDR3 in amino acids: CASSYLAGVRSTDTQYF. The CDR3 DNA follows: TGTGCCAGCAGTTACCTGGCGGGAGTTCGATCCACAGATACGCAGTATTTT.